These 10 T cell receptor beta chains originate from one sample sequenced in a study of blood T cell repertoires in COVID-19. Clones were read by immunoSEQ multiplex PCR, and TCRdb kept only the in-frame ones, dropping some. The sample holds fewer than 200,000 clones, around 87% seen once. What was sequenced was peripheral blood. Receptors were obtained from a man aged 40-49 years with active or convalescent COVID-19.

The chain couples TRBV7-8 to TRBJ1-2; a possible D gene is TRBD1 (6 bases). The CDR3 loop spans 15 amino acids. CDR1 and CDR2 from the germline V gene are SGHVS and FQNEAQ. Trimming cost V 3 bases and J 7 bases, with 18 bases left between them. The CDR3 sequence is CASSFPTGGLGGYTF. The CDR3 region has the DNA TGTGCCAGCAGCTTCCCGACAGGCGGGTTGGGTGGCTACACCTTC.

The rearrangement links TRBV29-1 to TRBJ1-1; the D is unclear. Germline V gene sequence: CDR1 SQVTM, CDR2 ANQGSEA. The V end was cut by 4 bases, the J end by 4 bases, with 4 bases between. The CDR3 runs to 10 residues. Here the CDR3 DNA reads TGCAGCGTTGCGAGCACTGAAGCTTTCTTT. Protein: CSVASTEAFF. The full variable domain, with the rest looked up from reference TRBV29-1 and TRBJ1-1, is SAVISQKPSRDICQRGTSLTIQCQVDSQVTMMFWYRQQPGQSLTLIATANQGSEATYESGFVIDKFPISRPNLTFSTLTVSNMSPEDSSIYLCSVASTEAFFGQGTRLTVV.

The gene calls are TRBV5-4 and TRBJ1-6; TRBD1 matches 8 bases. J was trimmed by 5 bases and V by 4 bases; bases with no gene match: 8. The CDR3 totals 16 residues. The V gene's germline CDR1 is SGHNT and CDR2 YYREEE (reference sequence). CDR3 protein: CASSQTGQGNNSPLHF. The DNA for the CDR3 is TGTGCCAGCAGCCAAACCGGACAGGGAAATAATTCACCCCTCCACTTT.

CDR3 bases: TGTGCCAGCAGAATTCTAGCGGGTGAGCAGTTCTTC. Translated: CASRILAGEQFF. The chain has TRBV2 and TRBJ2-1; 8 positions match TRBD2. Germline loops: CDR1 SNHLY, CDR2 FYNNEI. Losses at the gene ends were 6 bases for V and 9 bases for J; bases not matched to a gene: 4. The CDR3 consists of 12 residues. Full variable domain (outside the CDR3, taken from reference TRBV2 and TRBJ2-1): EPEVTQTPSHQVTQMGQEVILRCVPISNHLYFYWYRQILGQKVEFLVSFYNNEISEKSEIFDDQFSVERPDGSNFTLKIRSTKLEDSAMYFCASRILAGEQFFGPGTRLTVL.

Comment on this clone: Different DNA sequences within this sample yield the same CDR3. This chain joins TRBV6-5 and TRBJ1-1; D might be TRBD1 (6 bases). The ends were cut back, 5 bases at V and 1 base at J, with 8 bases in the middle. This CDR3 is built from 13 residues. CDR1 and CDR2 (germline): MNHEY, SVGAGI. CDR3 region: CASSRTENTEAFF. CDR3 DNA: TGTGCCAGCAGTCGGACAGAGAACACTGAAGCTTTCTTT.

The J gene is TRBJ1-4, the V gene TRBV6-1; TRBD1 is a possible D gene (5 bases). CDR1 is MNHNS and CDR2 is SASEGT in the germline V gene. Trimming removed 0 bases at V and 7 bases at J, with 12 bases between. This CDR3 contains 15 residues. CDR3 loop: CASSEARGGAEKLFF. Written as DNA, the CDR3 is TGTGCCAGCAGTGAAGCGCGCGGGGGAGCTGAAAAACTGTTTTTT.

The gene calls are TRBV19 and TRBJ1-2, with D uncertain. Per germline, CDR1 LNHDA and CDR2 SQIVND (reference sequence). The CDR3 consists of 17 residues. V was cut by 3 bases and J by 5 bases, with 22 bases left in between. The CDR3 spells CASSIIPIRRLEYGYTF. CDR3 DNA: TGTGCCAGTAGTATCATCCCGATCAGGAGGCTAGAGTATGGCTACACCTTC.

The chain links TRBV29-1 to TRBJ2-7; 10 positions match TRBD2. The V and J ends lost 4 bases and 1 base, in that order; junction bases with no gene match: 1. Per the germline V gene, CDR1 is SQVTM and CDR2 is ANQGSEA. The CDR3 has 13 amino acids. This chain's CDR3 is CSVVAGGSYEQYF. The CDR3 coding sequence is TGCAGCGTTGTAGCGGGGGGTTCCTACGAGCAGTACTTC.

V is TRBV7-2 and J is TRBJ2-5; 7 bases map to TRBD1. V lost 0 bases to trimming and J lost 0 bases; unmatched junction nucleotides: 1. Per the germline V gene, CDR1 is SGHTA and CDR2 is FQGNSA. CDR3 length equals 15 residues. The CDR3: CASSLAGTDQETQYF. CDR3 in DNA: TGTGCCAGCAGCTTAGCTGGGACAGACCAAGAGACCCAGTACTTC.

In DNA, the CDR3 is TGCAGCGTAATAGCAAACGAGCAGTACTTC. It codes for CSVIANEQYF. This chain links TRBV29-1 with TRBJ2-7, with no clear D. The CDR3 contains 10 residues. With 6 bases removed from V and 5 bases from J, the gap between germline ends came to 8 bases. Germline CDR1 is SQVTM and CDR2 is ANQGSEA.